The source of this TCR beta chain is a study of blood T cell repertoires in COVID-19 (dated by TCRdb to about 2020). A note on the overall study: Collaborator samples came from the United States, Italy and Spain and covered acute and convalescent phases of COVID-19. The prospective study material was composed of cDNA or gDNA derived from T cells, B-cell-depleted T cells, or PBMCs. Subjects who had been exposed to COVID-19, were actively infected with it, or had recovered from it provided the deeply sampled blood TCRbeta repertoires that made up the dataset. The repertoires were released in a freely available public database meant as a resource for research on the immune response to SARS-CoV-2. Samples were obtained from the ongoing ImmuneRACE study (first 160 participants) and from 1,200 or so subjects provided by 6 global collaborators. The sample metadata nearly always contained a de-identified subject ID, COVID-19 status, age in years and sex. HLA class I and class II types, where available, came from metadata supplied by the sample provider rather than from assay-based typing. Here is what the overall study found, with its caveats: Clinical and demographic metadata were provided uncurated, with the amount varying by source and participant.

TCRbeta CDR3 regions were amplified from genomic DNA using the immunoSEQ Assay, a bias-controlled multiplex PCR. The published analysis was carried out like this. Within the assay, amplification of reference gene primers was used to estimate how many nucleated cells each sample contained. Sequence reads were collapsed and filtered to measure the absolute abundance of every unique TCRbeta CDR3 rearrangement. For each sample, productive Simpson clonality was calculated as the square root of Simpson's diversity index over productive rearrangements. TCRdb took this table from immuneACCESS and kept in-frame rearrangements with V and J called. Such tables lack part of the clones; where checked against another copy, unresolved V genes explain under half of the gap, and the rest is unexplained. D and trimming were read from the DNA, whereas the V and J calls and clone size are those reported in that table. The sample contains around 300,000 clones, around nine tenths of them found a single time. The ten largest clones add up to 1.5% to 2% of the sample.

In the prospective study, participants were about 18 to 95 years old, resided in around 25 geographic areas of the United States, and were enrolled through a virtual design. Cohort assignment in the prospective study relied on participant-reported clinical history from a screening survey and a study questionnaire. Recovered participants in ImmuneRACE Cohort 3 were defined by two consecutive negative NP/OP PCR tests, clearance by a healthcare professional, or resolution of symptoms. Each participant in the prospective study had whole blood, serum and a nasopharyngeal or oropharyngeal swab collected by mobile phlebotomists. Additional blood draws and questionnaires over an approximately two-month period could optionally be provided by prospective study participants. Blood samples from the prospective study were shipped frozen or at room temperature prior to DNA extraction. The CDR3 covers 15 residues, taking in both the cysteine and the phenylalanine. This entry keeps only the CDR3 DNA: 45 bases, framed from base 1. Trimming takes 5 bases off V and 5 bases off J; junction bases not matched to a gene: 7. From a lookup of the germline V gene (reference sequence), CDR1 and CDR2 are SEHNR and FQNEAQ.

About this clone: This receptor's antigen is unknown. Base-call qualities are not available, and no considerably larger clone is one nucleotide away.

The rearranged chain carries TRBV7-9 and TRBJ2-1; a stretch of 9 junction bases matches TRBD2. Sample: PBMCs or T cells enriched from blood (not recorded which). This receptor was obtained from a woman aged 40 to 50 who had recovered from COVID-19. The DNA sequence follows: TGTGCCAGCAGCCCGGCGGGGGGGCGCAACAATGAGCAGTTCTTC. The resulting protein is CASSPAGGRNNEQFF.